Described below is a single T cell receptor (beta chain) sequence and its context. Its antigen is unidentified. The sample is drawn from a study of T cell repertoires in cytomegalovirus infection. Study outcomes and limitations: People with CMV and the relevant HLA were identified by cumulative public TCR beta family frequency.

TCRdb fed the reads into MiXCR, producing one record per CDR3 protein. This table holds 510,000 or so distinct CDR3 sequences, around 27% found once. In germline, CDR1 is LNHDA, CDR2 SQIVND (reference sequence). The CDR3 loop spans 14 amino acids. The V and J ends lost 5 bases and 2 bases, in that order; junction bases with no gene match: 6. Material: PBMCs. The receptor was derived from a human donor in good health (CMV status not recorded). Some clones in this sample may be carry-over from other donors' samples. The V and J genes are TRBV19 and TRBJ2-7; 7 positions match TRBD1. The CDR3 spells CASSGYDRAYEQYF. In DNA, the CDR3 is TGTGCCAGTAGTGGATACGACAGGGCCTACGAGCAGTACTTC.